The sequence of this T cell receptor beta chain was determined in a study of blood T cell repertoires in COVID-19. Study at large: Collection of acute and convalescent COVID-19 samples took place in the United States, Italy and Spain.

Original handling: Amplification of reference gene primers was used by the study to estimate nucleated cell counts. The repertoire was sequenced with immunoSEQ multiplex PCR; TCRdb's copy has only in-frame clones and lacks some. V, J and clone size derive from that table, while D and trimming were established from the DNA sequence. In the table there are fewer than 500,000 clones, approximately 89% of which are singletons. Across about two dozen US areas, participants ranged in age from about 18 to 100 years. Cohort placement rested on clinical history that participants reported themselves. The germline gives CDR1 MDHEN, CDR2 SYDVKM. This CDR3 has 11 residues. Trimming removed 6 bases at V and 11 bases at J, with 13 bases between.

The TCR originated in a man aged 25-40 years who had recovered from COVID-19. The V gene is TRBV28, the J gene TRBJ1-1, with D maybe TRBD1 (6 bases). Sequencing was done on a sample of PBMCs or T cells enriched from blood (not recorded which). CDR3 nucleotide sequence: TGTGCCAGCAGCTTCAGGGGAACGGCTTTCTTT. Protein: CASSFRGTAFF.